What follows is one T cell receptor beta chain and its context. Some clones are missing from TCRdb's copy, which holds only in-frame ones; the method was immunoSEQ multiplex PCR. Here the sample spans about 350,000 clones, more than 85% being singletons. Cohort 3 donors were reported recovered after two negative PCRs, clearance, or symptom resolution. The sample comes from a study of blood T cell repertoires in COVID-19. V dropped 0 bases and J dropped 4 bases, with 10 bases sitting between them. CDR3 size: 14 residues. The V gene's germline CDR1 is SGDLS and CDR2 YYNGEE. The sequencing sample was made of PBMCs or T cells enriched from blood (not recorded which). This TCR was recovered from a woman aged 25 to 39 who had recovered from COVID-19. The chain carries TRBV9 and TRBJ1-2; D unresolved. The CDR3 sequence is CASSVGVGSYGYTF. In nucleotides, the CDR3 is TGTGCCAGCAGCGTAGGGGTGGGGAGCTATGGCTACACCTTC.